This record looks at one T cell receptor (beta chain) sequence and its context. Its target is unknown. This sample was included in a study of T cell repertoires in cytomegalovirus infection. Study in general: Recently identified HLA-C-restricted CMV epitopes and well-studied HLA-B-restricted CMV epitopes were used by the study. An indication of both CMV infection and matching HLA type came from public TCR beta signatures. Overall study results and limits: The ex vivo response showed dominance by HLA-C-restricted CMV-specific TCR beta clonotypes.

Each CDR3 protein is one row after TCRdb ran MiXCR on the reads. The table records about 500,000 distinct CDR3 sequences, 25% to 35% of them present only once. The trim removed 2 bases at V and 5 bases at J, leaving 3 bases unmatched. The germline CDR1 and CDR2 sequences are ENHRY and SYGVKD. The CDR3 is 16 residues long. The rearrangement uses TRBV10-3 and TRBJ2-5; 15 bases align to TRBD2. Material: cultured PBMCs, obtained from culture after CMV antigen stimulation. This TCR derives from a human donor in good health (CMV status not recorded). Some clones in this sample may be carry-over from other donors' samples. Written as DNA, the CDR3 is TGTGCCATCAGTGAGGGACTAGCGGGAGGGCTGGAGACCCAGTACTTC. Its protein product is CAISEGLAGGLETQYF.